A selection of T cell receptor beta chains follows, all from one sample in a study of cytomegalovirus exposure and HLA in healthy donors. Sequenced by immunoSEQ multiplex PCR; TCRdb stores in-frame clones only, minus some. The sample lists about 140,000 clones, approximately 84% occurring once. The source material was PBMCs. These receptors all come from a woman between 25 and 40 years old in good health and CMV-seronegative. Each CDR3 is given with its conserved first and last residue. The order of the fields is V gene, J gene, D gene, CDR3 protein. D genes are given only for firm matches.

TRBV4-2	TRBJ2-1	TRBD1	CASSNQGEPYNEQFF
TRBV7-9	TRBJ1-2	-	CASSLVLSGNYGYTF
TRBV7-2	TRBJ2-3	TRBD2	CASSPQRGRHTQYF
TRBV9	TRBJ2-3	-	CASSVVSGGGTDTQYF
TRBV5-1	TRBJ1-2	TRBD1	CASSLRTGDGYTF
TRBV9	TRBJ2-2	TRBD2	CASSVAGDWTGELFF
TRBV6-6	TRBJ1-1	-	CASSYTDKPFQAFF
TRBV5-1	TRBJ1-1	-	CASSPVGGTEAFF
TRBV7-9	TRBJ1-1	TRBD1	CASSVGQGIDTEAFF
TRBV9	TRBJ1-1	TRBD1	CASSVDGQGQIEAFF
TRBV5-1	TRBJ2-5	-	CASSLALAGRSETQYF
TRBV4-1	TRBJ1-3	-	CASSQDKGLSGNTIYF
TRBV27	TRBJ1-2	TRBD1	CASSRPRDRGIGYTF
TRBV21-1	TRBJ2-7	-	CARAWGPGQPPYEQYF
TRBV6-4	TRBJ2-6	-	CASSEGGSGANVLTF
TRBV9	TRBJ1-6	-	CASSAGTGMNSPLHF
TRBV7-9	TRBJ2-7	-	CASSSTAGHSYEQYF
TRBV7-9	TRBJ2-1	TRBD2	CASSYSGGADEQFF
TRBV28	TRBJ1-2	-	CASSLAGNGYGYTF
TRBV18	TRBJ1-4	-	CASSPLAGPTTNEKLFF
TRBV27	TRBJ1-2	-	CASSLFAHTGGRNYGYTF
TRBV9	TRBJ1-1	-	CASSVDGGATEAFF
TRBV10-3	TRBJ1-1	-	CAIVGELNTEAFF
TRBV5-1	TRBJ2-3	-	CASSLEAVGQGTDTQYF
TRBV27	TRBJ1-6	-	CASSKGLNNSPLHF
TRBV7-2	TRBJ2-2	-	CASSLAHGTPGELFF
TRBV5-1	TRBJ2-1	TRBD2	CASSLRPSGGEDEQFF
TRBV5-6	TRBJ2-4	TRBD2	CASSLGGGAGNIQYF